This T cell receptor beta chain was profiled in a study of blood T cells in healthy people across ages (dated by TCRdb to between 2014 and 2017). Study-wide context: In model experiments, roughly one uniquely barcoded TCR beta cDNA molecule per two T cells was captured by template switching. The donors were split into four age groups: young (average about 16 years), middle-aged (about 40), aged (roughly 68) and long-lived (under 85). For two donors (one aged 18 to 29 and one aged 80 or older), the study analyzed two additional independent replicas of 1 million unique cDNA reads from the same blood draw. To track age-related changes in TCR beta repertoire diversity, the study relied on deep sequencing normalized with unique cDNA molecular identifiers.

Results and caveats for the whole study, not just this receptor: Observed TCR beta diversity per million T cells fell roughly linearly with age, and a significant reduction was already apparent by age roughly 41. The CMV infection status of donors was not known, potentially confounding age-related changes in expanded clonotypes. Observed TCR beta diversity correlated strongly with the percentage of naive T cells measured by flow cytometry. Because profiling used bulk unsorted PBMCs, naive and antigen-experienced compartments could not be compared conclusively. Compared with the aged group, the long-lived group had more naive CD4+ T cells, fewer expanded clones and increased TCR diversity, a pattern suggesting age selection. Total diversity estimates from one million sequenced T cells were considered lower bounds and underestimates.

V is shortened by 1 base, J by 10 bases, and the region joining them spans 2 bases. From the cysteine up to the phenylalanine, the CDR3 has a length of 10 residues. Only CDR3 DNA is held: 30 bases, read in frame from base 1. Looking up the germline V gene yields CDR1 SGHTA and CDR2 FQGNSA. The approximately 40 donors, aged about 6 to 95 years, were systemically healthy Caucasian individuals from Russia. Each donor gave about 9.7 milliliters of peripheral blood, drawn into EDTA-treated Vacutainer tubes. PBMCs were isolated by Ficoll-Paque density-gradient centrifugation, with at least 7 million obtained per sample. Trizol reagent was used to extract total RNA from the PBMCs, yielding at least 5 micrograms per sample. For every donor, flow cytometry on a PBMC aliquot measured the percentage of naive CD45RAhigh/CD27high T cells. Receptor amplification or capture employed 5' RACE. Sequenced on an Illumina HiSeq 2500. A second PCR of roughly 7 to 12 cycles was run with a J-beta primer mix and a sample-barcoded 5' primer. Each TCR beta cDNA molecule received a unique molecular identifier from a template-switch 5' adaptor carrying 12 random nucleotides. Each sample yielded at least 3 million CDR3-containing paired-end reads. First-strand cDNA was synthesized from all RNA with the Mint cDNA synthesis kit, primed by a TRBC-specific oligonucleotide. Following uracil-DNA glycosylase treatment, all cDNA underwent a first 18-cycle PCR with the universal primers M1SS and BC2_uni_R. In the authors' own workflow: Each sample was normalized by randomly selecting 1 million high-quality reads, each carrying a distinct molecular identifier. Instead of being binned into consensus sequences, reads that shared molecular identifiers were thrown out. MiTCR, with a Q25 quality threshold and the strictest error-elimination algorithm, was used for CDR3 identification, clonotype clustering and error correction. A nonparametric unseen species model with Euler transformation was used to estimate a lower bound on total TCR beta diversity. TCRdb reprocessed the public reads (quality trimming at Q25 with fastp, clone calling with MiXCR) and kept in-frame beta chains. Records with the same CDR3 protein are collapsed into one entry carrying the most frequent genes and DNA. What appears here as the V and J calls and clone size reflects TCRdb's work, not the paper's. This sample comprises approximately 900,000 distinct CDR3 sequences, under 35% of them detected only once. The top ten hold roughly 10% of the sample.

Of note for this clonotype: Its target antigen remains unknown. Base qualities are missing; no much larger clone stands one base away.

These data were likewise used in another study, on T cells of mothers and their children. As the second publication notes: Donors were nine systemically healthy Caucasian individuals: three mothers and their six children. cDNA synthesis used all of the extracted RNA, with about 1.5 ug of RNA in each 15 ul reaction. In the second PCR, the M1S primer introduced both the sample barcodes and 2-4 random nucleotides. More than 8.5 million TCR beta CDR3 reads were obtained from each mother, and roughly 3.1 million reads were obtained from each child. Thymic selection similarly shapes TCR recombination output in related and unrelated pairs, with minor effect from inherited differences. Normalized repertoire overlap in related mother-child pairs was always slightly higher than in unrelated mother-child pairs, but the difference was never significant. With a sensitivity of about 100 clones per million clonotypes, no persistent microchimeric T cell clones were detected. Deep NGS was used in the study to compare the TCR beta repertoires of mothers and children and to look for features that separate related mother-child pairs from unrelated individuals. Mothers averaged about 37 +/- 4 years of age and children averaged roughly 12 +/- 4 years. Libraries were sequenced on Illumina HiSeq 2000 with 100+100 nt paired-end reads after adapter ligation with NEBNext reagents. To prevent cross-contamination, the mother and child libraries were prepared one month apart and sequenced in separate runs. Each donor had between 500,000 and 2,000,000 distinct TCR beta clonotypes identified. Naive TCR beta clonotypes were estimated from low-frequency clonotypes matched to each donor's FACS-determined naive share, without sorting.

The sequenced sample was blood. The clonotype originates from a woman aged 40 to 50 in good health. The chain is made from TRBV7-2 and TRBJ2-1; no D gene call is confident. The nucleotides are TGTGCCAGCAGCTTAGAAGAGCAGTTCTTC. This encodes CASSLEEQFF.